Shown below are 18 T cell receptor beta chains from a single sample sequenced in a study of spatial heterogeneity in lung cancer. Their target antigens are unknown. Points from the study as a whole: Intratumoral expanded alpha and beta TCR counts were found to track tumor mutation counts.

TCRdb analysed the 5' RACE reads with MiXCR anew, one entry per CDR3 protein. The top ten clones hold roughly 20% of a sample with more than 6,500 distinct CDR3 sequences, roughly 12% of them seen once. Time point described: sample taken at primary tumor resection. The sample consisted of lung tumor tissue, taken at surgery. These receptors were obtained from a male donor with early-stage non-small cell lung cancer.

By its share, this clonotype is medium-sized. Being off target in a library aimed at alpha chains, this beta chain has a size of little meaning. J is TRBJ2-1 and V is TRBV30; D is uncertain. V was pared by 0 bases and J by 6 bases, with 15 bases between. Germline V lookup: CDR1 GTSNPN, CDR2 SVGIG (reference sequence). The length of the CDR3 is 15 residues. The CDR3 reads CAWSVGSGIGNEQFF. The CDR3 coding sequence is TGTGCCTGGAGTGTAGGATCAGGTATCGGCAATGAGCAGTTCTTC.

To note about this clonotype: Because the library targeted alpha chains, this beta chain is an off-target read whose size means little. V is TRBV20-1 and J is TRBJ2-3; D uncertain. The V gene's germline CDR1 is DFQATT and CDR2 SNEGSKA (reference sequence). The CDR3 totals 12 residues. Trimming removed 6 bases at V and 3 bases at J, with 10 bases between. The CDR3 bases are TGCAGTGCCCCCCTCGTAACAGATACGCAGTATTTT. Encoded protein: CSAPLVTDTQYF.

This clonotype is classed as medium-sized (0.01 to 0.1%). This beta chain slipped into a library made for alpha chains as a stray read, so its size is not meaningful. This chain links TRBV6-1 with TRBJ2-2; 12 bases align to TRBD2. Germline V gene sequence: CDR1 MNHNS, CDR2 SASEGT. The CDR3 totals 16 residues. The V and J ends lost 8 bases and 7 bases, in that order; junction bases with no gene match: 11. CDR3 in amino acids: CASGVRLAGGLGELFF. The CDR3 nucleotides are TGTGCCAGCGGGGTGAGGCTAGCGGGAGGGCTCGGGGAGCTGTTTTTT.

This clonotype is categorized as medium-sized. This beta chain turned up in a library designed for alpha chains; as an off-target read, its abundance says little. The J gene is TRBJ1-6, the V gene TRBV7-3, with D maybe TRBD1 (5 bases). CDR1 SGHTA and CDR2 FQGTGA come from the germline V gene. V gave up 2 bases and J gave up 6 bases, with 14 bases separating them. This CDR3 has 16 amino acids. The CDR3 region has the DNA TGTGCCAGCAGCTTAGTGGGGTGGGGACCTAATTCACCCCTCCACTTT. This encodes CASSLVGWGPNSPLHF. Filled out from reference TRBV7-3 and TRBJ1-6, the complete variable domain reads GAGVSQTPSNKVTEKGKYVELRCDPISGHTALYWYRQSLGQGPEFLIYFQGTGAADDSGLPNDRFFAVRPEGSVSTLKIQRTERGDSAVYLCASSLVGWGPNSPLHFGNGTRLTVT.

This clonotype is deemed medium-sized. This beta chain lies outside the target of a library built for alpha chains; its clone size means little. This chain links TRBV4-1 with TRBJ1-1, with D tentatively TRBD1 (6 bases). This CDR3 contains 14 residues. Germline V gene lookup returns CDR1 MGHRA and CDR2 YSYEKL. Between the trimmed V and J ends, which lost 4 bases and 5 bases, there was a span of 14 bases. The CDR3 reads CASSRRTGQTEAFF. Here the CDR3 DNA reads TGCGCCAGCAGCCGTCGAACAGGGCAAACTGAAGCTTTCTTT.

The table lists this clonotype with a few counts. Within a library made for alpha chains, this beta chain is off target, and its count is uninformative. CDR3 in DNA: TGTGCCAGCAGTTCTCCCCCCGGGGGGGAAGCGGGAGAGCAGTACTTC. It specifies CASSSPPGGEAGEQYF. The V and J genes are TRBV28 and TRBJ2-7, with TRBD2 matching 8 bases. Germline V CDR1 and CDR2: MDHEN, SYDVKM. The V and J ends lost 4 bases and 7 bases, in that order; junction bases with no gene match: 15. The CDR3 is 16 amino acids.

In its sample, this clonotype was seen many times. The library was prepared for alpha chains; this beta chain is a stray read, so its frequency means little. This chain joins TRBV12-3 or TRBV12-4 and TRBJ1-5; D might be TRBD1 (5 bases). The CDR3 covers 13 residues. The germline V and J ends were trimmed by 4 bases and 7 bases, with 11 bases remaining between them. In DNA, the CDR3 is TGTGCCAGCAGTTCGACAGTTTCCCAGCCCCAGCATTTT. Encoded protein: CASSSTVSQPQHF.

This clonotype has a count of ten or more. This beta chain is a stray sequence in a library constructed for alpha chains; its clone size is not meaningful. The rearrangement uses TRBV7-6 and TRBJ2-3; D is undetermined. Trimming took 3 bases from V and 3 from J, leaving 1 base between them. CDR3 length: 11 residues. Germline lookup yields CDR1 SGHVS and CDR2 FNYEAQ. The CDR3 coding sequence is TGTGCCAGCAGCTTGACAGATACGCAGTATTTT. Translation: CASSLTDTQYF.

This clonotype was recorded at least ten times. The size of this beta chain means little, since it is a stray read in a library made for alpha chains. V gene TRBV20-1 combines with J gene TRBJ2-7; 9 bases line up with TRBD1. V was clipped by 6 bases and J by 3 bases; unmatched bases: 6. The CDR3 runs 13 residues. Germline lookup yields CDR1 DFQATT and CDR2 SNEGSKA (reference sequence). The CDR3 bases are TGCAGTGCGGGACAGGGACTGTTCTACGAGCAGTACTTC. Protein sequence: CSAGQGLFYEQYF.

This clonotype was picked up many times. This beta chain lies outside the target of a library built for alpha chains; its clone size means little. The chain recombines TRBV7-8 with TRBJ1-1; unclear D gene. CDR1 and CDR2 from the germline V gene are SGHVS and FQNEAQ. Deletions cut 5 bases from V and 2 bases from J, with 9 bases between. The CDR3 consists of 13 residues. CDR3: CASSPGKNTEAFF. The CDR3 DNA follows: TGTGCCAGCAGCCCCGGGAAAAACACTGAAGCTTTCTTT.

This clonotype was counted at least ten times. Within a library made for alpha chains, this beta chain is off target, and its count is uninformative. This chain uses TRBV6-6 with TRBJ2-5; 9 nucleotides line up with TRBD2. The CDR3 totals 13 residues. Trimming took 5 bases from V and 5 from J; bases not matched to a gene: 3. Germline CDR1 is MNHNY and CDR2 is SVGAGI (reference sequence). The CDR3 coding sequence is TGTGCCAGCAGTGCGGGAGGGCAGGAGACCCAGTACTTC. Amino acid sequence: CASSAGGQETQYF.

This clonotype was observed many times. This beta chain represents an off-target read in a library built for alpha chains; its size is of limited meaning. The chain combines TRBV28 with TRBJ1-4, with 8 bases aligning to TRBD1. After removal of 1 base from V and 6 bases from J, the junction contained 4 bases not matched to a gene. CDR3 length: 15 amino acids. Germline CDR1 MDHEN, CDR2 SYDVKM. The DNA of the CDR3 is TGTGCCAGCAGTTTATCTGGGACAGGCCATGAAAAACTGTTTTTT. Its protein product is CASSLSGTGHEKLFF.

This clonotype is deemed medium-sized (0.01 to 0.1%). This beta chain appears as a stray read in a library generated for alpha chains; its size is not informative. V gene TRBV5-1 combines with J gene TRBJ2-7; D is ambiguous. From germline, CDR1 is SGHRS and CDR2 YFSETQ. The CDR3 runs 13 residues. V was cut by 0 bases and J by 2 bases, with 6 bases left in between. The CDR3 loop reads CASSLADAYEQYF. Written as DNA, the CDR3 is TGCGCCAGCAGCTTGGCGGACGCCTACGAGCAGTACTTC.

This clonotype was observed many times. The library was prepared for alpha chains; this beta chain is a stray read, so its frequency means little. This chain connects TRBV20-1 to TRBJ1-6; D perhaps matches TRBD1 (5 bases). This CDR3 region has 16 residues. Germline CDR1 and CDR2: DFQATT and SNEGSKA (reference sequence). V was pared by 3 bases and J by 0 bases, with 12 bases between. The CDR3 sequence is CSASRQGFSYNSPLHF. The CDR3, as DNA: TGCAGTGCTAGTAGGCAGGGTTTCTCCTATAATTCACCCCTCCACTTT.

This clonotype was recorded at least ten times. This beta chain appears as a stray read in a library generated for alpha chains; its size is not informative. The chain links TRBV29-1 to TRBJ2-5, with D possibly matching TRBD2 (6 bases). Trimming took 7 bases from V and 9 from J, leaving 15 bases between them. The CDR3 runs to 11 residues. In germline, CDR1 is SQVTM, CDR2 ANQGSEA. CDR3: CSGGDGQAQYF. CDR3 in DNA: TGCAGCGGCGGGGACGGCCAAGCCCAGTACTTC. Combining the CDR3 with reference TRBV29-1 and TRBJ2-5 gives the whole variable domain SAVISQKPSRDICQRGTSLTIQCQVDSQVTMMFWYRQQPGQSLTLIATANQGSEATYESGFVIDKFPISRPNLTFSTLTVSNMSPEDSSIYLCSGGDGQAQYFGPGTRLLVL.

Relative to its sample, this clonotype is medium-sized. In a library made to pick up alpha chains, this beta chain is a stray read with a size that means little. DNA for the CDR3: TGCAGTGCTAGAAGCATAGCGGGAGGGCCGGGGGAGACCCAGTACTTC. As protein: CSARSIAGGPGETQYF. This chain joins TRBV20-1 and TRBJ2-5; 11 bases map to TRBD2. CDR3 length: 16 amino acids. The germline V gene has CDR1 DFQATT and CDR2 SNEGSKA (reference sequence). V was pared by 2 bases and J by 5 bases, with 10 bases of the junction left unmatched.

This clonotype was observed at least ten times. The library was designed around alpha chains, so this beta chain is a stray read whose abundance carries little weight. The rearrangement links TRBV7-2 to TRBJ2-7; D call uncertain. The CDR3 is 15 amino acids. CDR1 and CDR2 from the germline V gene are SGHTA and FQGNSA. Trimming pared 5 bases from V and 5 bases from J, leaving 19 bases between. The CDR3 region has the DNA TGTGCCAGCAGCCCTATGGGTTTCCCCCTCGACGAGCAGTACTTC. Protein sequence: CASSPMGFPLDEQYF.

This clonotype came up many times. Within a library made for alpha chains, this beta chain is off target, and its count is uninformative. V is TRBV5-6 and J is TRBJ2-3; 10 bases line up with TRBD2. The CDR3 has 16 residues. The germline CDR1 and CDR2 sequences are SGHDT and YYEEEE. V dropped 3 bases and J dropped 2; count of bases not matched to a gene: 6. CDR3 residues: CASSSGLAFPTDTQYF. The CDR3 region has the DNA TGTGCCAGCAGCTCGGGACTAGCGTTCCCCACAGATACGCAGTATTTT.